Many counts were recorded for the clone carrying this T cell receptor (beta chain). Sequencing relied on a cDNA template that was reverse transcribed from extracted RNA. Sequencing used immunoSEQ multiplex PCR; TCRdb keeps in-frame clones, though not all of them. The data contain 110,000 to 150,000 clones, approximately 49% of them singletons. Germline V lookup: CDR1 MDHEN, CDR2 SYDVKM. Trimming removed 4 bases at V and 1 base at J, with 8 bases between. This CDR3 is built from 14 residues. These data are taken from a study of CD8+ T cells in alopecia areata. This chain joins TRBV28 and TRBJ1-3; D uncertain. Source: CD4+ T cells sorted from blood, taken at week 0. This TCR was recovered from a human donor with alopecia areata. The CDR3 is CASSYSGSGNTIYF. For the CDR3, the DNA is TGTGCCAGCAGTTATTCAGGATCTGGAAACACCATATATTTT.